The clone carrying this TCR beta chain was seen only a few times. Its antigen is not identified. The source of the sample is a study of regulatory T cells in long-lasting Graves disease. Study context: Persistent Graves' disease meant over 5 years of antithyroid drugs with positive TSH receptor antibodies. The study's findings and limits: Accuracy was perhaps lowered by the small sample size. Under persistent disease, TRBV28, TRBJ1-2 and TRBJ2-5 were used preferentially.

Germline CDR1 is DFQATT and CDR2 is SNEGSKA (reference sequence). The V and J ends lost 5 bases and 2 bases respectively, with 16 bases between them. This CDR3 region has 14 residues. As to time point: persistent/refractory GD, antithyroid drugs over 5 years with positive TRAb. PBMC RNA was the source of the TCR library. The authors drew patients from an endocrinology department in Xi'an, China. The TCR beta library used iRepertoire HTBI primers with Arm-PCR amplification of CDR3. MiXCR, run by TCRdb on the multiplex PCR reads, gives a single entry per CDR3 protein. The data hold approximately 470,000 distinct CDR3 sequences, with less than 25% observed a single time.

Sequencing used peripheral blood mononuclear cells (PBMCs), obtained when the disease was refractory, from a patient treated with antithyroid drugs. This clonotype was sampled from a female donor with Graves disease. The J gene is TRBJ2-7, the V gene TRBV20-1; TRBD2 might be the D (5 bases). For the CDR3, the DNA is TGCAGTGCTGGAGCGGAGATCCTTCCCTACGAGCAGTACTTC. Its translation: CSAGAEILPYEQYF.